These T cell receptor beta chains were read from a single sample in a study of T cell repertoires in ileal Crohn's disease. Assay used: immunoSEQ multiplex PCR; TCRdb lists only in-frame clones, some missing. The sample lists 15,000 or so clones; around 90% were seen once. The sample taken for sequencing was ileal tissue. The origin of the receptors is an adult with Crohn's disease. Both conserved end residues are part of each CDR3. D genes are given only for firm matches. Some rows mark clone size as missing; the rest say once, few, many or name a class of expanded clone.

CASSVGQGDSEAFF	TGTGCCAGCAGCGTCGGACAGGGGGACTCTGAAGCTTTCTTT	14	-	TRBD1	TRBJ1-1	TRBV7-9
CSVGGGVSYEQYF	TGCAGCGTTGGGGGGGGAGTTTCCTACGAGCAGTACTTC	13	-	TRBD2	TRBJ2-7	TRBV29-1
CASSVGQGGFEQFF	TGTGCCAGCAGTGTGGGACAGGGAGGCTTTGAGCAGTTCTTC	14	-	TRBD1	TRBJ2-1	TRBV6-4
CASSPRQHTNEKLFF	TGTGCCAGCAGCCCCCGACAGCATACTAATGAAAAACTGTTTTTT	15	-	-	TRBJ1-4	TRBV5-8
CAVPGTGGPTNTGELFF	TGTGCCGTACCCGGGACAGGGGGCCCAACGAACACCGGGGAGCTGTTTTTT	17	once	TRBD1	TRBJ2-2	TRBV2
CAWSQASWDEQYF	TGTGCCTGGAGCCAGGCGAGTTGGGACGAGCAGTACTTC	13	-	-	TRBJ2-7	TRBV30
CSVGDMNTEAFF	TGCAGCGTTGGCGACATGAACACTGAAGCTTTCTTT	12	-	-	TRBJ1-1	TRBV29-1
CASSEYLEANTGELFF	TGTGCCAGCAGTGAATACCTAGAAGCGAACACCGGGGAGCTGTTTTTT	16	few	-	TRBJ2-2	TRBV25-1
CATSRDRGSYNSPLHF	TGTGCCACCAGCAGAGATCGGGGCTCCTATAATTCACCCCTCCACTTT	16	-	-	TRBJ1-6	TRBV15
CAWSAPSGQGYGYTF	TGTGCCTGGAGCGCCCCCTCGGGACAGGGCTATGGCTACACCTTC	15	-	TRBD1	TRBJ1-2	TRBV30
CASSPGSNTEAFF	TGTGCCAGCAGCCCGGGATCGAACACTGAAGCTTTCTTT	13	-	-	TRBJ1-1	TRBV7-8
CASRQSGGPLNEQFF	TGTGCCAGCAGACAAAGCGGGGGACCCCTCAATGAGCAGTTCTTC	15	-	TRBD2	TRBJ2-1	TRBV6-5
CASSLGKIQGLAGELFF	TGTGCCAGCAGCTTGGGGAAAATACAGGGTCTGGCCGGGGAGCTGTTTTTT	17	-	-	TRBJ2-2	TRBV5-4
CASSLSTQNTEAFF	TGTGCCAGCAGCCTCTCTACCCAGAACACTGAAGCTTTCTTT	14	-	-	TRBJ1-1	TRBV11-2
CASSPRLAGGTHTQYF	TGTGCCAGCAGCCCCCGACTAGCGGGGGGTACTCATACGCAGTATTTT	16	-	TRBD2	TRBJ2-3	TRBV7-9
CSVRETGGNTF	TGCAGCGTTCGTGAGACAGGGGGAAACACCTTC	11	-	TRBD1	TRBJ1-2	TRBV29-1
CASSLGNSGGEKLFF	TGCGCCAGCAGCTTGGGTAACTCAGGGGGTGAAAAACTGTTTTTT	15	-	TRBD1	TRBJ1-4	TRBV5-1
CAWSPLGGDGYTF	TGTGCCTGGAGCCCCTTAGGGGGGGATGGCTACACCTTC	13	-	-	TRBJ1-2	TRBV30
CASSDLGGSDIGNTIYF	TGTGCCAGCAGTGATCTTGGGGGCTCCGACATTGGAAACACCATATATTTT	17	-	-	TRBJ1-3	TRBV6-1
CASSFRDTSSGANALTF	TGTGCCAGCAGCTTCCGGGACACGAGCTCTGGGGCCAACGCCCTGACTTTC	17	-	-	TRBJ2-6	TRBV7-9
CASSTLPEGTAFF	TGTGCCAGCAGCACCCTCCCGGAGGGGACAGCTTTCTTT	13	-	-	TRBJ1-1	TRBV11-1
CASSLVMNTEAFF	TGTGCCAGCAGCCTAGTTATGAACACTGAAGCTTTCTTT	13	-	-	TRBJ1-1	TRBV7-3
CASSELGDFYEQYF	TGTGCCAGCAGTGAGTTAGGGGACTTCTACGAGCAGTACTTC	14	-	-	TRBJ2-7	TRBV25-1
CASSLDGVQDTQYF	TGTGCCAGCAGCTTAGACGGGGTGCAGGATACGCAGTATTTT	14	-	-	TRBJ2-3	TRBV7-2
CASSYAGEGEQYF	TGCGCCAGCAGCTATGCAGGGGAGGGCGAGCAGTACTTC	13	-	-	TRBJ2-7	TRBV5-1
CASSLAWDRTAPLHF	TGTGCCAGCAGTTTAGCCTGGGACAGAACGGCACCCCTCCACTTT	15	once	TRBD1	TRBJ1-6	TRBV27
CASSQGLEQFF	TGTGCCAGCAGTCAAGGACTGGAGCAGTTCTTC	11	-	-	TRBJ2-1	TRBV28
CASSIPGSYEQYF	TGTGCCAGTAGTATACCAGGCTCCTACGAGCAGTACTTC	13	-	-	TRBJ2-7	TRBV19
CAWSPGGRMNTEAFF	TGTGCCTGGAGTCCAGGGGGACGGATGAACACTGAAGCTTTCTTT	15	once	TRBD1	TRBJ1-1	TRBV30
CASSLTIGGRNKRQLQETQYF	TGTGCCAGCAGCTTAACAATAGGAGGCAGGAACAAACGCCAACTCCAAGAGACCCAGTACTTC	21	-	-	TRBJ2-5	TRBV7-3